This T cell receptor (beta chain) appears in the sequencing data of a study of blood T cells in healthy people across ages. Study-wide results and caveats: Considered underestimates were the diversity estimates obtained from one million T cells.

CDR1 is SEHNR and CDR2 is FQNEAQ in the germline V gene (reference sequence). The CDR3 length is 16 residues. Trimming stripped 5 bases from V and 6 bases from J, with 19 bases between. Using a J-beta primer mix together with a sample-barcoded 5' primer, a second PCR was run for roughly 6 to 11 cycles. TCRdb called the 5' RACE reads again in MiXCR, with one record for every CDR3 protein. Of approximately 940,000 distinct CDR3 sequences in the sample, about 44% are singletons; the top ten hold under 15%. Many counts were recorded for this clonotype. Its target is unknown. This TCR was sampled from a man under 40 in good health. The sequencing sample was made of blood. This chain links TRBV7-9 with TRBJ1-4; D perhaps matches TRBD1 (5 bases). In nucleotides, the CDR3 is TGTGCCAGCAGCCCCCTCAGCGGGGGAGGAGATGAAAAACTGTTTTTT. It is translated as CASSPLSGGGDEKLFF.